The source of this TCR beta chain is a study of early T cells in non-severe SARS-CoV-2 infection. Overall study: Whole-blood bulk RNA, unsorted, was sequenced, and chains were unpaired.

Tagging with unique molecular identifiers was applied to individual cDNA molecules. TCRdb processed the 5' RACE reads anew with MiXCR; each CDR3 protein has one entry. The data contain 30,000 to 40,000 distinct CDR3 sequences, 7% to 7.5% of them seen just once; the ten biggest clones take up about 13%. This clonotype was counted between two and nine times. Its cognate antigen is unknown. Regarding the study as a whole: Matches to VDJdb favored anti-spike CD8 responses and missed private and CD4 specificities.

The sequencing here drew on whole blood, taken at baseline. The TCR was taken from an adult who was a healthcare worker with PCR-confirmed SARS-CoV-2 infection or an uninfected control (not recorded which).

In DNA form, the CDR3 reads TGCAGTGCCAGCGACCGCTACGAGCAGTACTTC. This gives the protein CSASDRYEQYF. V is TRBV20-1 and J is TRBJ2-7; D is ambiguous. Trimming stripped 6 bases from V and 3 bases from J, with 9 bases between. The V gene's germline CDR1 is DFQATT and CDR2 SNEGSKA (reference sequence). This CDR3 is built from 11 residues.